Listed below are T cell receptor beta chains from one sample, sequenced in a study of shared clonotypes between healthy human individuals. The method was immunoSEQ multiplex PCR; TCRdb's version includes in-frame clones alone and lacks a portion of them. Of fewer than 550,000 clones listed, approximately 79% are singletons. The sample taken for sequencing was PBMCs. The receptors come from a woman aged 40 to 55 in good health. Some clones in this sample may be carry-over from other donors' samples. The CDR3 runs from the conserved cysteine through the conserved F or W. Each record gives: clone size, V gene, J gene, D gene, CDR3 DNA, CDR3 protein. D genes are given only for firm matches. Size is stated for part of the rows, as once, few or many counts, or as a class when the clone is expanded.

size: few; V: TRBV6-5; J: TRBJ1-3; D: TRBD1; DNA: TGTGCCAGCAGGCCAACAGGGGGCCGTGGAAACACCATATATTTT; CDR3: CASRPTGGRGNTIYF
size: once; V: TRBV27; J: TRBJ2-5; D: TRBD2; DNA: TGTGCCAGCAGTTTAGGCGATCGGGCGGGAGGGCCTAGGGAAGAGACCCAGTACTTC; CDR3: CASSLGDRAGGPREETQYF
size: -; V: TRBV9; J: TRBJ2-7; D: -; DNA: TGTGCCAGCAGCGTAGGGGGGAGTCTCCGCGAGCAGTACTTC; CDR3: CASSVGGSLREQYF
size: -; V: TRBV28; J: TRBJ1-5; D: -; DNA: TGTGCCAGCAGTTTATCCTCCCTCGGGACAATCCACAATCAGCCCCAGCATTTT; CDR3: CASSLSSLGTIHNQPQHF
size: -; V: TRBV19; J: TRBJ2-7; D: TRBD2; DNA: TGTGCCAGTAGCCCTAGCGGGATCTACGAGCAGTACTTC; CDR3: CASSPSGIYEQYF
size: -; V: TRBV2; J: TRBJ1-2; D: -; DNA: TGTGCCAGCAGTGACCGTTTATATGGCTACACCTTC; CDR3: CASSDRLYGYTF
size: -; V: TRBV6-6; J: TRBJ2-7; D: TRBD2; DNA: TGTGCCAGCAGTTACTCCCTGCGGGAGCCCAACGAGCAGTACTTC; CDR3: CASSYSLREPNEQYF
size: -; V: TRBV6-9; J: TRBJ2-3; D: TRBD2; DNA: TGTGCCAGCAGTTACCAGCGGGAGGGCCGGGGGGATACGCAGTATTTT; CDR3: CASSYQREGRGDTQYF
size: -; V: TRBV11-1; J: TRBJ2-1; D: -; DNA: TGTGCCAGCAGCTTAGAATCGGTAGCAGTCGCCTACAATGAGCAGTTCTTC; CDR3: CASSLESVAVAYNEQFF
size: -; V: TRBV7-2; J: TRBJ1-5; D: TRBD1; DNA: TGTGCCAGCAGTTTCCGGGACAGGGGGAATCAGCCCCAGCATTTT; CDR3: CASSFRDRGNQPQHF
size: -; V: TRBV28; J: TRBJ2-5; D: -; DNA: TGTGCCAGCAGTTTAATTGTCTTGGGGGGAAGGGAGACCCAGTACTTC; CDR3: CASSLIVLGGRETQYF
size: -; V: TRBV4-1; J: TRBJ2-7; D: TRBD2; DNA: TGCGCCAGCAGCCCGGGACTAGTAAGCTACGAGCAGTACTTC; CDR3: CASSPGLVSYEQYF
size: -; V: TRBV19; J: TRBJ1-2; D: -; DNA: TGTGCCAGTACCCTCTGGGAGGCGGATGGCTACACCTTC; CDR3: CASTLWEADGYTF
size: -; V: TRBV5-8; J: TRBJ2-7; D: TRBD2; DNA: TGTGCCAGCAGCACGGGACTAGCGGGAGGGCACAGCGAGCAGTACTTC; CDR3: CASSTGLAGGHSEQYF
size: -; V: TRBV11-2; J: TRBJ2-7; D: -; DNA: TGTGCCAGCAGCTTAGACGAGGGACAAAGATACGAGCAGTACTTC; CDR3: CASSLDEGQRYEQYF
size: -; V: TRBV7-2; J: TRBJ2-3; D: TRBD1; DNA: TGTGCCAGCAGCTTGCGGACAGGGGGCCCAGATACGCAGTATTTT; CDR3: CASSLRTGGPDTQYF
size: once; V: TRBV30; J: TRBJ1-3; D: TRBD1; DNA: TGTGCCTGGAACAGGGGGCCTACTGGAAACACCATATATTTT; CDR3: CAWNRGPTGNTIYF
size: -; V: TRBV15; J: TRBJ2-1; D: -; DNA: TGTGCCACCAGCAGAGAGGTGGCCCCCTCCTACAATGAGCAGTTCTTC; CDR3: CATSREVAPSYNEQFF
size: -; V: TRBV30; J: TRBJ1-1; D: -; DNA: TGTGCCTGGAACAGGGACGCGGGCACTGAAGCTTTCTTT; CDR3: CAWNRDAGTEAFF
size: -; V: TRBV7-9; J: TRBJ1-1; D: -; DNA: TGTGCCAGCGCGGCGGTGCCCAACACTGAAGCTTTCTTT; CDR3: CASAAVPNTEAFF
size: -; V: TRBV27; J: TRBJ2-3; D: TRBD2; DNA: TGTGCCAGCAGTTTAGCGGGAGGATCGAAAGATACGCAGTATTTT; CDR3: CASSLAGGSKDTQYF
size: once; V: TRBV5-6; J: TRBJ2-7; D: -; DNA: TGTGCCAGCAGCTTGTACCGTGTATTGGGGACCTACGAGCAGTACTTC; CDR3: CASSLYRVLGTYEQYF
size: -; V: TRBV7-3; J: TRBJ1-1; D: TRBD1; DNA: TGTGCCAGCAGCACCCGACAGGGCACTGAAGCTTTCTTT; CDR3: CASSTRQGTEAFF
size: -; V: TRBV28; J: TRBJ1-1; D: TRBD1; DNA: TGTGCCAGCAGCCGCGCGACAGGGGGCGATACTGAAGCTTTCTTT; CDR3: CASSRATGGDTEAFF
size: -; V: TRBV5-6; J: TRBJ1-6; D: TRBD1; DNA: TGTGCCAGCAGCTCAGGGGGAGGCTTTTCACCCCTCCACTTT; CDR3: CASSSGGGFSPLHF
size: -; V: TRBV30; J: TRBJ1-1; D: -; DNA: TGTGCCTGGAGTGTAAGGTCCCGGGCCGTGGAAGCTTTCTTT; CDR3: CAWSVRSRAVEAFF
size: -; V: TRBV7-2; J: TRBJ2-1; D: TRBD1; DNA: TGTGCCAGCAGCTTAGGGACAGGGGATGAGCAGTTCTTC; CDR3: CASSLGTGDEQFF
size: -; V: TRBV28; J: TRBJ1-1; D: -; DNA: TGTGCCAGCAGTTCCCAACAGCTAGTCAACACTGAAGCTTTCTTT; CDR3: CASSSQQLVNTEAFF
size: -; V: TRBV5-8; J: TRBJ2-1; D: TRBD2; DNA: TGTGCCAGCAGCTTACTAGCGGGAGTAGTAAATGAGCAGTTCTTC; CDR3: CASSLLAGVVNEQFF
size: -; V: TRBV6-1; J: TRBJ2-5; D: -; DNA: TGTGCCAGCAGTGAAGATGGGACCCAGTACTTC; CDR3: CASSEDGTQYF
size: -; V: TRBV6-5; J: TRBJ1-2; D: -; DNA: TGTGCCAGCAGTCCCCGGGACGGCGCCGGGAATGGCTACACCTTC; CDR3: CASSPRDGAGNGYTF
size: -; V: TRBV2; J: TRBJ1-4; D: TRBD1; DNA: TGTGCCATCGTTCTTCCGGGACAGGGGCGAGGTAATGAAAAACTGTTTTTT; CDR3: CAIVLPGQGRGNEKLFF
size: once; V: TRBV5-5; J: TRBJ2-7; D: -; DNA: TGTGCCAGCAACAAAAACTATGCGGCCGAGCAGTACTTC; CDR3: CASNKNYAAEQYF
size: -; V: TRBV30; J: TRBJ2-2; D: -; DNA: TGTGCCTGGAATAACCCCGGTCGGATCACCGGGGAGCTGTTTTTT; CDR3: CAWNNPGRITGELFF
size: -; V: TRBV27; J: TRBJ1-5; D: TRBD1; DNA: TGTGCCAGCAGTTTATCGTCCCCAGGGACAGGGTGGATATCTAGCAATCAGCCCCAGCATTTT; CDR3: CASSLSSPGTGWISSNQPQHF
size: -; V: TRBV2; J: TRBJ2-5; D: -; DNA: TGTGCCAGCAGTCTTAGGGGGGAGACCCAGTACTTC; CDR3: CASSLRGETQYF
size: -; V: TRBV4-1; J: TRBJ2-5; D: TRBD2; DNA: TGCGCCAGCAGCCAAGCGAGGGCCGGGACTAGCGGGTACCAAGAGACCCAGTACTTC; CDR3: CASSQARAGTSGYQETQYF